This T cell receptor beta chain was sequenced for a study of cytomegalovirus exposure and HLA in healthy donors. Study at large: In an early release, HLA-typed donors contributed about 80 million unique TCR sequences.

Germline V CDR1 and CDR2: SGHAT, FQNNGV. Trimming took off 3 bases at V and 4 bases at J, with 16 bases between the two ends. The CDR3 has 15 residues. Donors were ostensibly healthy at sampling, although undocumented immune exposures were probable. Turning to this clone: The antigen is not known.

Broader study findings: A later analysis linked a missense DCLRE1C variant to TCR beta V- and J-gene trimming. Later analysis revealed greater clonal expansion in HLA-associated TCR beta chains than in equally common others.

With 60 Vbeta and 13 Jbeta primers, the PCR was carried out. Assay used: immunoSEQ multiplex PCR; TCRdb lists only in-frame clones, some missing. Here the sample spans around 150,000 clones, 70% to 80% being singletons. The rearrangement joins TRBV11-2 to TRBJ2-7, with a tentative D call TRBD1 (6 bases). Material for sequencing was PBMCs. This TCR was recovered from a man younger than 45 in good health and CMV-seronegative. CDR3 region: CASSFRGEDIYEQYF. The CDR3 DNA reads as TGTGCCAGCAGCTTCAGGGGAGAGGATATATACGAGCAGTACTTC.